These T cell receptor beta chains were read from a single sample in a study of Ad26.COV2.S vaccination and SARS-CoV-2 variants. Data came from immunoSEQ multiplex PCR; TCRdb stores just in-frame clones and leaves some out. Among 380,000 or so clones listed, 86% were seen once. The specimen was peripheral blood, collected in a trial of Ad26.COV2.S vaccine versus placebo. Receptors were obtained from a person aged 18-65 years who received the Ad26.COV2.S COVID-19 vaccine or a placebo. CDR3s include the opening cysteine and the closing phenylalanine or tryptophan. D genes are given only for firm matches. Clone size is not always given. Where it is, it says once, few, many or a class for expanded clones.

V	size	J	D	CDR3	DNA
TRBV7-9	-	TRBJ1-5	TRBD1	CASSSSRRDSGYSNQPQHF	TGTGCCAGCAGCTCAAGCCGCCGGGACAGCGGGTATAGCAATCAGCCCCAGCATTTT
TRBV15	-	TRBJ1-2	-	CATSAQNPFPHYGYTF	TGTGCCACCAGCGCCCAGAACCCCTTCCCCCACTATGGCTACACCTTC
TRBV2	-	TRBJ1-3	TRBD1	CASSSKGARNTIYF	TGTGCCAGCAGTTCTAAGGGGGCTAGAAACACCATATATTTT
TRBV4-2	-	TRBJ2-5	-	CASSLLGEETQYF	TGTGCCAGCAGCCTTCTGGGAGAGGAGACCCAGTACTTC
TRBV27	once	TRBJ2-3	-	CASSRKGDSDTQYF	TGTGCCAGCAGTAGAAAGGGGGACTCAGATACGCAGTATTTT
TRBV5-6	-	TRBJ2-3	-	CASSFDGAFPTDTQYF	TGTGCCAGCAGCTTTGATGGGGCGTTCCCCACAGATACGCAGTATTTT
TRBV28	-	TRBJ2-7	-	CASSFDRSFGYEQYF	TGTGCCAGCAGTTTTGACAGGTCCTTCGGCTACGAGCAGTACTTC
TRBV6-2/TRBV6-3	-	TRBJ2-2	-	CASSYSITGELFF	TGTGCCAGCAGTTACTCGATAACCGGGGAGCTGTTTTTT
TRBV11-2	-	TRBJ2-5	-	CASSLVSRGVQETQYF	TGTGCCAGCAGCTTAGTTTCCAGGGGAGTCCAAGAGACCCAGTACTTC
TRBV7-9	-	TRBJ2-6	-	CASSKPGPGANVLTF	TGTGCCAGCAGCAAACCAGGGCCCGGGGCCAACGTCCTGACTTTC
TRBV7-3	once	TRBJ2-2	-	CASSPTNPGTGELFF	TGTGCCAGCAGCCCCACTAACCCAGGGACCGGGGAGCTGTTTTTT
TRBV10-1	-	TRBJ1-2	-	CASSEQGLSYGYTF	TGCGCCAGCAGTGAGCAGGGCTTATCCTATGGCTACACCTTC
TRBV3-1/TRBV3-2	-	TRBJ1-6	-	CASSHEQRNSPLHF	TGTGCCAGCAGCCACGAACAGAGAAATTCACCCCTCCACTTT
TRBV7-2	-	TRBJ2-2	TRBD1	CASTRQGANTGELFF	TGTGCCAGCACCCGACAGGGGGCGAACACCGGGGAGCTGTTTTTT
TRBV7-2	-	TRBJ2-2	TRBD2	CASSSGLGPGELFF	TGTGCCAGCAGCTCCGGACTAGGCCCCGGGGAGCTGTTTTTT
TRBV25-1	-	TRBJ1-4	-	CASSELGRATNEKLFF	TGTGCCAGCAGTGAATTGGGCAGAGCAACTAATGAAAAACTGTTTTTT
TRBV10-2	-	TRBJ2-1	TRBD2	CASSEGRGGRSSYNEQFF	TGCGCCAGCAGTGAAGGACGGGGGGGCCGATCGTCCTACAATGAGCAGTTCTTC
TRBV12-3/TRBV12-4	-	TRBJ2-7	-	CASSLRVSYEQYF	TGTGCCAGCAGTTTGAGGGTTTCCTACGAGCAGTACTTC
TRBV5-4	-	TRBJ2-3	-	CASIPVGGRYTDTQYF	TGTGCCAGCATCCCGGTCGGGGGGCGGTACACAGATACGCAGTATTTT
TRBV28	-	TRBJ2-3	-	CASSFIRPAGVSTDTQYF	TGTGCCAGCAGTTTTATCCGTCCTGCCGGGGTTAGCACAGATACGCAGTATTTT
TRBV7-2	-	TRBJ1-1	TRBD1	CASSFAPDRDIEAFF	TGTGCCAGCAGCTTTGCCCCGGACAGGGATATTGAAGCTTTCTTT
TRBV6-4	-	TRBJ2-3	-	CASGAGHTDTQYF	TGTGCCAGCGGGGCAGGCCACACAGATACGCAGTATTTT
TRBV18	-	TRBJ2-1	-	CASSPGYREGSYNEQFF	TGTGCCAGCTCACCCGGGTACAGGGAAGGTTCCTACAATGAGCAGTTCTTC
TRBV6-5	-	TRBJ2-1	-	CASSLGLSTYNEQFF	TGTGCCAGCAGTTTGGGGTTGTCTACCTACAATGAGCAGTTCTTC
TRBV15	-	TRBJ1-5	-	CAIGRGNQPQHF	TGTGCCATCGGGAGGGGTAATCAGCCCCAGCATTTT
TRBV25-1	-	TRBJ1-5	TRBD1	CASSRTGGQPQHF	TGTGCCAGCTCTCGGACAGGGGGCCAGCCCCAGCATTTT
TRBV5-6	-	TRBJ2-7	TRBD2	CASSLWLLASPEQYF	TGTGCCAGCAGCTTGTGGTTACTAGCGTCGCCCGAGCAGTACTTC
TRBV3-1/TRBV3-2	-	TRBJ2-5	TRBD2	CASSQGLAGEGETQYF	TGTGCCAGCAGCCAGGGACTAGCGGGAGAAGGAGAGACCCAGTACTTC
TRBV7-8	few	TRBJ1-5	TRBD1	CASSLGDRGRPQHF	TGTGCCAGCAGCTTAGGGGACAGGGGTCGGCCCCAGCATTTT
TRBV28	-	TRBJ1-5	-	CASRGQLSNQPQHF	TGTGCCAGCAGAGGACAGCTTAGCAATCAGCCCCAGCATTTT
TRBV25-1	-	TRBJ2-7	-	CASSETSHLRGWNEQYF	TGTGCCAGCAGTGAGACGTCCCATTTACGGGGCTGGAACGAGCAGTACTTC
TRBV12-3/TRBV12-4	-	TRBJ2-7	-	CASSRKSPSEQYF	TGTGCCAGCAGCCGGAAAAGCCCAAGCGAGCAGTACTTC
TRBV4-3	-	TRBJ2-1	TRBD1	CASSPRQGDEQFF	TGCGCCAGCAGCCCGCGTCAGGGGGATGAGCAGTTCTTC
TRBV11-2	-	TRBJ2-3	-	CASLGTSTDTQYF	TGTGCCAGCTTGGGCACCAGCACAGATACGCAGTATTTT
TRBV28	-	TRBJ1-1	TRBD1	CASSSVSTGLLTEAFF	TGTGCCAGCAGCTCAGTTTCGACAGGGTTACTCACTGAAGCTTTCTTT
TRBV11-2	-	TRBJ2-7	-	CASSSRTFGDGEQYF	TGTGCCAGCAGCTCCAGGACTTTCGGGGACGGGGAGCAGTACTTC
TRBV5-3	-	TRBJ2-3	TRBD2	CARSLLFRLAADTQYF	TGTGCCAGAAGCTTGTTATTCCGACTAGCCGCAGATACGCAGTATTTT
TRBV6-6	few	TRBJ2-7	-	CASSPSRDLHF	TGTGCCAGCAGTCCCTCCAGGGACTTGCACTTC
TRBV6-2/TRBV6-3	-	TRBJ2-3	-	CASSYSVGLNTDTQYF	TGTGCCAGCAGTTACTCTGTGGGGCTGAACACAGATACGCAGTATTTT
TRBV7-2	-	TRBJ2-5	TRBD2	CASSLPGTRETQYF	TGTGCCAGCAGCCTGCCTGGGACTAGAGAGACCCAGTACTTC
TRBV19	-	TRBJ2-4	-	CASRSLGAKNIQYF	TGTGCCAGTAGATCACTAGGGGCCAAAAACATTCAGTACTTC
TRBV4-3	-	TRBJ2-1	-	CASSQEGPTPYNEQFF	TGCGCCAGCAGCCAAGAAGGGCCAACCCCCTACAATGAGCAGTTCTTC
TRBV4-1	-	TRBJ1-2	-	CASSQVRSREGYTF	TGCGCCAGCAGCCAGGTCCGGTCGAGGGAGGGGTACACCTTC
TRBV5-6	once	TRBJ1-5	TRBD1	CASSRGTGGTQPQHF	TGTGCCAGCAGCCGAGGGACAGGGGGTACTCAGCCCCAGCATTTT
TRBV9	-	TRBJ1-1	-	CASSVGAAARNTEAFF	TGTGCCAGCAGCGTAGGGGCAGCAGCCAGGAACACTGAAGCTTTCTTT
TRBV5-1	-	TRBJ2-7	TRBD2	CASSLSGMAGYEQYF	TGCGCCAGCAGTTTGAGCGGGATGGCTGGGTACGAGCAGTACTTC
TRBV7-2	-	TRBJ2-5	TRBD2	CASSLVGSGGETQYF	TGTGCCAGCAGCTTAGTGGGCTCGGGGGGAGAGACCCAGTACTTC
TRBV15	-	TRBJ1-6	-	CATLNTKGSSYNSPLHF	TGTGCCACCCTTAACACGAAGGGAAGCTCCTATAATTCACCCCTCCACTTT
TRBV18	-	TRBJ2-5	TRBD2	CASSPTSGTYLETQYF	TGTGCCAGCTCACCCACTAGCGGGACTTATTTGGAGACCCAGTACTTC
TRBV21-1	-	TRBJ1-2	-	CASSKGRDGYTF	TGTGCCAGCAGCAAAGGAAGGGATGGCTACACCTTC